This is a list of T cell receptor beta chains from one sample in a study of CD8 T cells in ankylosing spondylitis. One entry per CDR3 protein results from TCRdb running MiXCR on the 5' RACE reads. The table has 85,000 to 100,000 distinct CDR3 sequences, roughly 8.3% seen once; the top ten hold around 10%. What was sequenced was blood, either unsorted or a sorted T cell fraction (not recorded which). These receptors were taken from a male donor with ankylosing spondylitis or in good health (not recorded which). CDR3s include the opening cysteine and the closing phenylalanine or tryptophan. Fields, in order: J gene, V gene, clone size, D gene, CDR3 DNA, CDR3 protein. A D gene is named only where the DNA matches it firmly. Clone size is not always given. Where it is, it says once, few, many or a class for expanded clones.

j_gene: TRBJ1-3; v_gene: TRBV18; abundance: many; d_gene: TRBD1; CDR3nt: TGTGCCAGCTCACCCCAAACCCCTTACGACAGGGCTATCGGAAACACCATATATTTT; CDR3aa: CASSPQTPYDRAIGNTIYF
j_gene: TRBJ2-7; v_gene: TRBV16; abundance: many; d_gene: TRBD1; CDR3nt: TGTGCCAGCAGCGTTAGGGACAGAGCCTACGAGCAGTACTTC; CDR3aa: CASSVRDRAYEQYF
j_gene: TRBJ2-3; v_gene: TRBV3-1; abundance: many; d_gene: -; CDR3nt: TGTGCCAGCAGCCCCGACAGCGGCACAGATACGCAGTATTTT; CDR3aa: CASSPDSGTDTQYF
j_gene: TRBJ2-5; v_gene: TRBV21-1; abundance: many; d_gene: -; CDR3nt: TGTGCCAGCAGCAAAGTGAGAGGAGAGGGGAAAGAGACCCAGTACTTC; CDR3aa: CASSKVRGEGKETQYF
j_gene: TRBJ1-2; v_gene: TRBV3-1; abundance: -; d_gene: TRBD1; CDR3nt: TGTGCCAGCAGCCCGGGACAGGGGCGTTATGGCTACACCTTC; CDR3aa: CASSPGQGRYGYTF
j_gene: TRBJ1-1; v_gene: TRBV6-2/TRBV6-3; abundance: many; d_gene: -; CDR3nt: TGTGCCAGCAGTTTGACGTTTATGAACACTGAAGCTTTCTTT; CDR3aa: CASSLTFMNTEAFF
j_gene: TRBJ2-1; v_gene: TRBV7-9; abundance: many; d_gene: TRBD2; CDR3nt: TGTGCCAGCGGACGCGGGACTAGCGGTTACAATGAGCAGTTCTTC; CDR3aa: CASGRGTSGYNEQFF
j_gene: TRBJ2-5; v_gene: TRBV9; abundance: many; d_gene: TRBD2; CDR3nt: TGTGCCAGCGGGACTAGCGGGAGTGAGACCCAGTACTTC; CDR3aa: CASGTSGSETQYF
j_gene: TRBJ1-3; v_gene: TRBV20-1; abundance: many; d_gene: -; CDR3nt: TGCAGTGCTGGGGAGCAGTTTGGAAACACCATATATTTT; CDR3aa: CSAGEQFGNTIYF
j_gene: TRBJ2-3; v_gene: TRBV12-3/TRBV12-4; abundance: once; d_gene: -; CDR3nt: TGTGCCAGCACCCGCCTGGTTGGCCAGACTGGCACAGATACGCAGTATTTT; CDR3aa: CASTRLVGQTGTDTQYF
j_gene: TRBJ2-7; v_gene: TRBV7-9; abundance: many; d_gene: -; CDR3nt: TGTGCCAGCAGCTTACGGGGAGCCGCATCCTACGAGCAGTACTTC; CDR3aa: CASSLRGAASYEQYF
j_gene: TRBJ1-1; v_gene: TRBV30; abundance: many; d_gene: -; CDR3nt: TGTGCCTGGAGGGGACACGCGAACACTGAAGCTTTCTTT; CDR3aa: CAWRGHANTEAFF
j_gene: TRBJ1-3; v_gene: TRBV6-2/TRBV6-3; abundance: many; d_gene: -; CDR3nt: TGTGCCAGCAGTTACATGCAGGACCACTCTGGAAACACCATATATTTT; CDR3aa: CASSYMQDHSGNTIYF
j_gene: TRBJ1-4; v_gene: TRBV18; abundance: many; d_gene: -; CDR3nt: TGTGCCAGCTCACCACCCGGCAGGGAAGGCGAAAAACCGTTTTTT; CDR3aa: CASSPPGREGEKPFF
j_gene: TRBJ2-1; v_gene: TRBV5-1; abundance: few; d_gene: TRBD2; CDR3nt: TGCGCCAGCAGCGTCACTAGCGGGGGCATCTACAATGAGCAGTTCTTC; CDR3aa: CASSVTSGGIYNEQFF
j_gene: TRBJ2-2; v_gene: TRBV4-3; abundance: many; d_gene: TRBD2; CDR3nt: TGCGCCAGCAGCCAGAGACTAGCGGGGACCGGGGAGCTGTTTTTT; CDR3aa: CASSQRLAGTGELFF
j_gene: TRBJ1-1; v_gene: TRBV6-1; abundance: -; d_gene: TRBD1; CDR3nt: TGTGCCAGCAGCTTGGGACAGGGATACACTGAAGCTTTCTTT; CDR3aa: CASSLGQGYTEAFF
j_gene: TRBJ2-5; v_gene: TRBV7-9; abundance: -; d_gene: TRBD1; CDR3nt: TGTGCCAGCAGCCTCCTCCAGGGGGTTCCCCAAGAGACCCAGTACTTC; CDR3aa: CASSLLQGVPQETQYF
j_gene: TRBJ2-6; v_gene: TRBV13; abundance: many; d_gene: -; CDR3nt: TGTGCCAGCAGCGAGGGCCACCTGCCTGGGGCCAACGTCCTGACTTTC; CDR3aa: CASSEGHLPGANVLTF
j_gene: TRBJ1-6; v_gene: TRBV20-1; abundance: few; d_gene: -; CDR3nt: TGCAGTGCTAGAAGTCACCTAGTGGGGGAGAGAAATTCACCCCTCCACTTT; CDR3aa: CSARSHLVGERNSPLHF
j_gene: TRBJ2-1; v_gene: TRBV20-1; abundance: many; d_gene: TRBD2; CDR3nt: TGCAGTGCCCAGTCCGGACTAGTCGAGGAGTTCTTC; CDR3aa: CSAQSGLVEEFF
j_gene: TRBJ2-3; v_gene: TRBV10-3; abundance: many; d_gene: TRBD2; CDR3nt: TGTGCCATCAGTGCCGACGGCGGGAGGTTTACAGATACGCAGTATTTT; CDR3aa: CAISADGGRFTDTQYF
j_gene: TRBJ1-2; v_gene: TRBV20-1; abundance: many; d_gene: TRBD1; CDR3nt: TGCAGTGCGATTCCCGGGACAGGACCTGGTGGCTACACCTTC; CDR3aa: CSAIPGTGPGGYTF
j_gene: TRBJ2-1; v_gene: TRBV6-6; abundance: many; d_gene: -; CDR3nt: TGTGCCAGCAGTTACTCACGGGGCGGTGAGCAGTTCTTC; CDR3aa: CASSYSRGGEQFF
j_gene: TRBJ1-6; v_gene: TRBV5-6; abundance: many; d_gene: TRBD1; CDR3nt: TGTGCCAGCAGCTTGCTGGGACAGGAGAATTCACCCCTCCACTTT; CDR3aa: CASSLLGQENSPLHF
j_gene: TRBJ2-2; v_gene: TRBV5-1; abundance: many; d_gene: -; CDR3nt: TGCGCCAGCAGCTTGATGCCCGGGGAGCTGTTTTTT; CDR3aa: CASSLMPGELFF
j_gene: TRBJ2-1; v_gene: TRBV7-6; abundance: many; d_gene: -; CDR3nt: TGTGCCAGCAGCTCATTCAATGAGCAGTTCTTC; CDR3aa: CASSSFNEQFF
j_gene: TRBJ2-7; v_gene: TRBV5-1; abundance: many; d_gene: TRBD1; CDR3nt: TGCGCCAGCAGCTGGGGACAGCGTTTGAGCTCCTACGAGCAGTACTTC; CDR3aa: CASSWGQRLSSYEQYF
j_gene: TRBJ2-1; v_gene: TRBV7-8; abundance: many; d_gene: -; CDR3nt: TGTGCCAGCAGCCCCCCTCCTCGCGAAATCAATGAGCAGTTCTTC; CDR3aa: CASSPPPREINEQFF
j_gene: TRBJ2-1; v_gene: TRBV6-2/TRBV6-3; abundance: many; d_gene: -; CDR3nt: TGTGCCAGCAGACGACCGAACAATGAGCAGTTCTTC; CDR3aa: CASRRPNNEQFF
j_gene: TRBJ1-2; v_gene: TRBV5-1; abundance: -; d_gene: -; CDR3nt: TGCGCCAGCAGTTTTGACAGAAACTATGGCTACACCTTC; CDR3aa: CASSFDRNYGYTF
j_gene: TRBJ2-1; v_gene: TRBV6-2/TRBV6-3; abundance: many; d_gene: TRBD1; CDR3nt: TGTGCCAGCAGTTACATACAGGGGTACAATGAGCAGTTCTTC; CDR3aa: CASSYIQGYNEQFF
j_gene: TRBJ2-2; v_gene: TRBV7-4; abundance: many; d_gene: TRBD2; CDR3nt: TGTGCCAGCAGCTTCGGACTAGCGGGGGGGCATGGCGGGGAGCTGTTTTTT; CDR3aa: CASSFGLAGGHGGELFF
j_gene: TRBJ1-2; v_gene: TRBV14; abundance: many; d_gene: -; CDR3nt: TGTGCAACCTCTCCCCAGGGGAACTATGGCTACACCTTC; CDR3aa: CATSPQGNYGYTF
j_gene: TRBJ1-2; v_gene: TRBV3-1; abundance: few; d_gene: TRBD1; CDR3nt: TGTGCCAGCCGCGACAGGGTCACCTATGGCTACACCTTC; CDR3aa: CASRDRVTYGYTF
j_gene: TRBJ1-5; v_gene: TRBV7-9; abundance: many; d_gene: TRBD1; CDR3nt: TGTGCCAGCAGCCCGCAGGGGGATCAGCCCCAGCATTTT; CDR3aa: CASSPQGDQPQHF
j_gene: TRBJ2-1; v_gene: TRBV6-2/TRBV6-3; abundance: many; d_gene: -; CDR3nt: TGTGCCAGCAGTGACACGGTTGGCAATGAGCAGTTCTTC; CDR3aa: CASSDTVGNEQFF
j_gene: TRBJ1-5; v_gene: TRBV12-3/TRBV12-4; abundance: many; d_gene: -; CDR3nt: TGTGCCAGCAGGGGGGGGACAATACTTCGGCCCCAGCATTTT; CDR3aa: CASRGGTILRPQHF
j_gene: TRBJ2-3; v_gene: TRBV20-1; abundance: -; d_gene: TRBD1; CDR3nt: TGCAGTGCCCCCCCCGGGACAGGGTTCACCACAGATACGCAGTATTTT; CDR3aa: CSAPPGTGFTTDTQYF
j_gene: TRBJ1-1; v_gene: TRBV9; abundance: many; d_gene: -; CDR3nt: TGTGCCAGCAGCCCCCAGGGTGCCGGCGCTGAAGCTTTCTTT; CDR3aa: CASSPQGAGAEAFF